The source of this TCR beta chain is a study of spatial heterogeneity in lung cancer. Study background: Each time, sequencing found more beta-chain sequences than alpha-chain sequences. As counted in raw reads, each unique TCR and UMI combination appeared more than ten times on average.

This clonotype came up a few times. Little can be read into the size of this beta chain, an off-target read in a library designed for alpha chains. Time point defined: sample taken at primary tumor resection. In each case, whole RNA from tumor, nontumor lung or frozen PBMC was sequenced unsorted. The donor population consisted of 72 patients with untreated, early-stage non-small cell lung cancer. CDR1 LNHNV and CDR2 YYDKDF come from the germline V gene (reference sequence). V shed 5 bases and J shed 4 bases, with 5 bases lying between them. The CDR3 has 12 residues. TCR cDNA molecules each had a unique molecular identifier. Each CDR3 protein gets one entry after TCRdb re-called the 5' RACE reads with MiXCR. The sample consists of 810 or so distinct CDR3 sequences, approximately 20% of them appearing once.

The source of this sequence is a male donor with early-stage non-small cell lung cancer. The source material was PBMCs, sampled at surgery. The V and J genes are TRBV15 and TRBJ2-2; D unclear. CDR3 coding DNA: TGTGCCACCAGCCCCCCCACCGGGGAGCTGTTTTTT. Translating it yields CATSPPTGELFF.